This TCR beta chain was identified during a study of T cells in Graves' hyperthyroidism and ophthalmopathy. The TCR beta CDR3 regions underwent amplification using RNA transcripts as the source. HTBI primers were employed in a first-round RT-PCR of the TCR CDR3. TCRdb re-derived calls from the multiplex PCR reads in MiXCR, one entry per CDR3 protein. The profile covers 500,000 to 650,000 distinct CDR3 sequences, with roughly 15% appearing a single time and 17% taken by the ten largest. CDR3 length: 14 residues. Trimming removed 0 bases at V and 9 bases at J, with 9 bases between. Looked up from germline, CDR1 is SGHTA and CDR2 is FQGTGA. This clonotype was detected a few times. The antigen is unknown. Study results and limitations: In simple terms, a model built on 13 V-J features told ophthalmopathy apart from stable hyperthyroidism.

The sequencing input was blood. V usage is TRBV7-3 and J usage is TRBJ1-6; tentatively, D is TRBD1 (5 bases). This receptor was obtained from a young woman with Graves' ophthalmopathy. The CDR3 coding sequence is TGTGCCAGCAGCTTAACAGCTGGGGGTTCACCCCTCCACTTT. It is translated as CASSLTAGGSPLHF.